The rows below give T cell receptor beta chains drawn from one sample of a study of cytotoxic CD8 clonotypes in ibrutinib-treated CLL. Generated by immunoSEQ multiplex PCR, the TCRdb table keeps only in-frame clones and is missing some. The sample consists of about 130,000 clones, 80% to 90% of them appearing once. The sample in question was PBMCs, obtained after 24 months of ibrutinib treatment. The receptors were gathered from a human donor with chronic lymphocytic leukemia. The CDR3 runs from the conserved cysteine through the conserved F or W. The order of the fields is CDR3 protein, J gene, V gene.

CASSLVGEGDTQYF,TRBJ2-3,TRBV7-2
CASSHRGRNYGYTF,TRBJ1-2,TRBV19
CASSYRPGQMGYEQYF,TRBJ2-7,TRBV6-5
CASSLAGGLTGELFF,TRBJ2-2,TRBV28
CASRPVGSGNYEQYF,TRBJ2-7,TRBV7-9
CASRDTPYEQYF,TRBJ2-7,TRBV6-1
CASSLDRKNEKLFF,TRBJ1-4,TRBV6-6
CASSLASGAMGEQFF,TRBJ2-1,TRBV7-6
CASSYVRGGGNIQYF,TRBJ2-4,TRBV6-5
CATRTGANSPLHF,TRBJ1-6,TRBV6-5
CASSNGTGRGDYGYTF,TRBJ1-2,TRBV5-5
CASSQAGLGSPLHF,TRBJ1-6,TRBV6-5
CASSNAQGAKNIQYF,TRBJ2-4,TRBV19
CASRDPSARGDGYTF,TRBJ1-2,TRBV6-1
CASSQTNYGYTF,TRBJ1-2,TRBV10-1
CASSESPVGLYGYTF,TRBJ1-2,TRBV2
CASSLPLADTEAFF,TRBJ1-1,TRBV19
CASSWTGLPNTGELFF,TRBJ2-2,TRBV5-1
CASSQEDRSTSPLHF,TRBJ1-6,TRBV4-2
CASSSVGLQPQHF,TRBJ1-5,TRBV7-9
CASSYGRYNEKLFF,TRBJ1-4,TRBV6-5
CASALGGSEKLFF,TRBJ1-4,TRBV7-9
CASSPELGQGWETQYF,TRBJ2-5,TRBV23-1
CASSSRTGGYEQYF,TRBJ2-7,TRBV4-2
CASNVGSTDTQYF,TRBJ2-3,TRBV6-1
CASSLNRGTPGGYTF,TRBJ1-2,TRBV14
CASSSTAVGDEETQYF,TRBJ2-5,TRBV4-3
CASSEFGQGRNEQFF,TRBJ2-1,TRBV25-1
CASGLVGSHSSGNTIYF,TRBJ1-3,TRBV12-5
CASSAPNRGQETQYF,TRBJ2-5,TRBV19
CASSRNLPGPGASSPLHF,TRBJ1-6,TRBV4-3
CASSQEVNLRGAFF,TRBJ1-1,TRBV4-1
CASSPQRADTQYF,TRBJ2-3,TRBV6-6
CASSPRIGTVDF,TRBJ2-7,TRBV7-2
CASGGQVIYEQYF,TRBJ2-7,TRBV12-5
CASSLVAGGEAFF,TRBJ1-1,TRBV7-7